Following are 5 T cell receptor beta chains from one sample sequenced in a study of CD8 T cells in Susac syndrome. Random hexamers were used to reverse transcribe about 0.45 to 1 ug of RNA. Using its own MiXCR run on the immunoSEQ multiplex PCR reads, TCRdb lists one record per CDR3 protein. In the table there are about 120,000 distinct CDR3 sequences, 96% of which are singletons. The sequenced material came from CD4+ T cells from PBMCs. These receptors were taken from a human donor with Susac syndrome.

The chain links TRBV28 to TRBJ1-2; no clear D. The CDR3 consists of 13 residues. Germline V gives CDR1 MDHEN, CDR2 SYDVKM. Trimming removed 7 bases from V and 0 bases from J, with 9 bases in between. CDR3 nucleotides: TGTGCCAGCATTCCCGGGACTAACTATGGCTACACCTTC. Its translation: CASIPGTNYGYTF.

Only one count was recorded for this clonotype. The chain combines TRBV18 with TRBJ1-1, with 7 bases identical to TRBD1. The germline gives CDR1 KGHSH, CDR2 LQKENI. V lost 4 bases, J lost 1 base, and 12 bases stayed unmatched. The CDR3 loop spans 17 amino acids. The CDR3 DNA reads TGTGCCAGCTCACACCGAACCGGGACAGCGACGAACACTGAAGCTTTCTTT. Translated, it gives CASSHRTGTATNTEAFF.

This chain joins TRBV20-1 and TRBJ1-2, with D perhaps TRBD1 (5 bases). The length of the CDR3 is 13 residues. With 2 bases removed from V and 9 bases from J, the gap between germline ends came to 16 bases. Germline loops: CDR1 DFQATT, CDR2 SNEGSKA (reference sequence). CDR3 coding DNA: TGCAGTGCTAGACTCGGGACGACGGGGAGCTACACCTTC. This sequence encodes CSARLGTTGSYTF.

This clonotype showed up just once. The chain carries TRBV7-2 and TRBJ1-2; no clear D. Per germline, CDR1 SGHTA and CDR2 FQGNSA. CDR3 length: 15 amino acids. Deletions cut 0 bases from V and 4 bases from J, with 12 bases between. CDR3 sequence (DNA): TGTGCCAGCAGCTTAGCCCCTTTAGAGTCCTATGGCTACACCTTC. This gives the protein CASSLAPLESYGYTF. The whole variable domain, remainder taken from reference TRBV7-2 and TRBJ1-2, is GAGVSQSPSNKVTEKGKDVELRCDPISGHTALYWYRQSLGQGLEFLIYFQGNSAPDKSGLPSDRFSAERTGGSVSTLTIQRTQQEDSAVYLCASSLAPLESYGYTFGSGTRLTVV.

The V gene is TRBV29-1, the J gene TRBJ1-4, with D unresolved. V lost 7 bases and J lost 2, with 8 bases in between. CDR3 size: 12 residues. The germline gives CDR1 SQVTM, CDR2 ANQGSEA. CDR3 nucleotides: TGCAGCGGGGTAGGGACTAATGAAAAACTGTTTTTT. It is translated as CSGVGTNEKLFF.